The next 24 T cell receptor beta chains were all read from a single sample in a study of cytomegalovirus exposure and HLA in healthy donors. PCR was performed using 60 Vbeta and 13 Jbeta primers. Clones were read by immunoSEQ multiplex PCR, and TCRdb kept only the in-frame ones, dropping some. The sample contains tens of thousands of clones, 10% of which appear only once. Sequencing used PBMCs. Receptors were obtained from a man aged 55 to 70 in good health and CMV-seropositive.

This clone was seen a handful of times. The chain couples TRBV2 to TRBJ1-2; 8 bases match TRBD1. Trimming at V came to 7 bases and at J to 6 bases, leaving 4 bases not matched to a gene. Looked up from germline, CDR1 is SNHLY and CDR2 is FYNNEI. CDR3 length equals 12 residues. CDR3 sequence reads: CASTDRGHGYTF. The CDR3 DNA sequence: TGTGCCAGCACAGACAGGGGCCATGGCTACACCTTC.

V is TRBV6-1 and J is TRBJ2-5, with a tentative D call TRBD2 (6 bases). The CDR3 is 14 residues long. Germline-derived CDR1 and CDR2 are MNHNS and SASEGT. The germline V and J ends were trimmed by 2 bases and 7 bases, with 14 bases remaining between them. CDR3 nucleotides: TGTGCCAGCAGTGAACCGGGGGAGAAGAGGACCCAGTACTTC. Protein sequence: CASSEPGEKRTQYF.

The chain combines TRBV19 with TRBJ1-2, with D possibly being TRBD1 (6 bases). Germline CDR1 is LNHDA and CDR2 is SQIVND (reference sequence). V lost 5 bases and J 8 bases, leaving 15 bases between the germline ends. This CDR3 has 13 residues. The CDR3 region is CASSLSTGTGYTF. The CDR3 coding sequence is TGTGCCAGTAGTCTCTCGACAGGCACCGGCTACACCTTC.

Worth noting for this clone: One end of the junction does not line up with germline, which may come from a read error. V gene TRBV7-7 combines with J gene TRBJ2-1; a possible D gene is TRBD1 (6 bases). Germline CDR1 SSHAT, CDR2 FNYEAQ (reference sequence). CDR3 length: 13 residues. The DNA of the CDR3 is TGTGCTAGCAGCTTAGGCGACAGGCAGCGGCAGTTCTTC. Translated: CASSLGDRQRQFF.

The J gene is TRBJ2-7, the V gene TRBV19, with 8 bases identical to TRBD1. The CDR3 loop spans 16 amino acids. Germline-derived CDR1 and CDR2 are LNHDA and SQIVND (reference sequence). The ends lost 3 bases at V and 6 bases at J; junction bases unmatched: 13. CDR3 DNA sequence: TGTGCCAGTAGTATCACGGCAGGGGGCAGTTCGGCCGAGCAGTACTTC. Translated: CASSITAGGSSAEQYF.

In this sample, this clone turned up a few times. The CDR3 region is CASSIGPSGSGGELFF. CDR3 DNA sequence: TGTGCCAGTAGTATAGGCCCTAGCGGGAGCGGCGGGGAGCTGTTTTTT. The V and J genes are TRBV19 and TRBJ2-2; 10 bases are shared with TRBD2. With 1 base clipped from V and 7 bases from J, the junction kept 6 bases outside the gene matches. This CDR3 has 16 residues. CDR1 and CDR2 from the germline V gene are LNHDA and SQIVND (reference sequence).

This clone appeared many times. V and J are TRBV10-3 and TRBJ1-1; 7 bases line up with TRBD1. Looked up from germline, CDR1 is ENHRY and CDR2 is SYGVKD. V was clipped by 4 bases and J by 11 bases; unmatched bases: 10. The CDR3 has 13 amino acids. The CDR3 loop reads CAISGYRGIEAFF. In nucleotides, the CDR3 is TGTGCCATCAGTGGATACAGGGGAATAGAGGCTTTCTTT.

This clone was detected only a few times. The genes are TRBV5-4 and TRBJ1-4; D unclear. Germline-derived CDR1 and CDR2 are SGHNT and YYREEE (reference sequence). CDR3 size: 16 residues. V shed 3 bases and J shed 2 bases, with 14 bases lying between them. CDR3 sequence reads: CASSSQVPATNEKLFF. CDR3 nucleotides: TGTGCCAGCAGCTCGCAGGTCCCCGCGACTAATGAAAAACTGTTTTTT.

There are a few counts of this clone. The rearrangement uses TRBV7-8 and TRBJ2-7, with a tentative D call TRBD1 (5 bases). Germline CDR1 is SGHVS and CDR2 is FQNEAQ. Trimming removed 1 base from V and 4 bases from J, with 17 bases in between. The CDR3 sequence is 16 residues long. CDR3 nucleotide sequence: TGTGCCAGCAGCTTAGAGCCAGATGGGGCACTTTACGAGCAGTACTTC. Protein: CASSLEPDGALYEQYF.

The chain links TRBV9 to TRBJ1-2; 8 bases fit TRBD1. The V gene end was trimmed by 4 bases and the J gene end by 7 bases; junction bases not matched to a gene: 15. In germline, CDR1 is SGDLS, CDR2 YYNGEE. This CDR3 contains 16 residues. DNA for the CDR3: TGTGCCAGCAGCTCCACCGGGACAGGCGTCCGGGCTGGCTACACCTTC. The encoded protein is CASSSTGTGVRAGYTF.

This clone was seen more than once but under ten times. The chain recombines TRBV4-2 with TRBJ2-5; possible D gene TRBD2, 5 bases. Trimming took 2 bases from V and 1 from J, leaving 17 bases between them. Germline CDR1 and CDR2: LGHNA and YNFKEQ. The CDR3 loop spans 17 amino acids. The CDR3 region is CASSQPEEVPFQETQYF. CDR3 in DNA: TGTGCCAGCAGCCAACCAGAGGAGGTTCCCTTCCAAGAGACCCAGTACTTC.

The CDR3 DNA reads as TGCAGCGTTGAACCGACTAGCTACAATGAGCAGTTCTTC. The encoded protein is CSVEPTSYNEQFF. The rearrangement joins TRBV29-1 to TRBJ2-1; D is possibly TRBD2 (6 bases). CDR3 size: 13 residues. Trimming stripped 2 bases from V and 3 bases from J, with 8 bases between. CDR1 SQVTM and CDR2 ANQGSEA come from the germline V gene.

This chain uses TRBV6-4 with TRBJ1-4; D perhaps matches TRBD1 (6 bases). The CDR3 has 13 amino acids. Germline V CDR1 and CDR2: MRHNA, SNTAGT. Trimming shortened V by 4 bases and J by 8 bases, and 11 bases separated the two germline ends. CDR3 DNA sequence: TGTGCCAGCAGTGCCACACAGGGCGAAAAACTGTTTTTT. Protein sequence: CASSATQGEKLFF.

The CDR3 reads CASSLATREGDEQFF. CDR3 sequence (DNA): TGCGCCAGCAGCTTGGCGACCCGAGAGGGCGATGAGCAGTTCTTC. This rearrangement joins TRBV5-1 to TRBJ2-1, with D maybe TRBD2 (5 bases). The V end lost 0 bases, the J end lost 8 bases, and 15 bases lay between the germline ends. The germline gives CDR1 SGHRS, CDR2 YFSETQ. The CDR3 spans 15 residues.

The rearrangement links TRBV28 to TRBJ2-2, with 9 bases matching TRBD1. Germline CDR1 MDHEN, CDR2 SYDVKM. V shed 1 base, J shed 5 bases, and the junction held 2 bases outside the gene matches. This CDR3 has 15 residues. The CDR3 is CASSLYRGRTGELFF. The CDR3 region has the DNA TGTGCCAGCAGTTTATACAGGGGGCGTACCGGGGAGCTGTTTTTT. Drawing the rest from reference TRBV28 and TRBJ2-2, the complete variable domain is DVKVTQSSRYLVKRTGEKVFLECVQDMDHENMFWYRQDPGLGLRLIYFSYDVKMKEKGDIPEGYSVSREKKERFSLILESASTNQTSMYLCASSLYRGRTGELFFGEGSRLTVL.

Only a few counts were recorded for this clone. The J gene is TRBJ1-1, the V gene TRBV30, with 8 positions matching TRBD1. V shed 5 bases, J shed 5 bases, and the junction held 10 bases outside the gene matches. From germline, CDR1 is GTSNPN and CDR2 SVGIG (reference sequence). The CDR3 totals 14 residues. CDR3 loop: CAWGQGVGKTEAFF. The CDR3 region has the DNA TGTGCCTGGGGACAGGGCGTAGGGAAGACTGAAGCTTTCTTT.

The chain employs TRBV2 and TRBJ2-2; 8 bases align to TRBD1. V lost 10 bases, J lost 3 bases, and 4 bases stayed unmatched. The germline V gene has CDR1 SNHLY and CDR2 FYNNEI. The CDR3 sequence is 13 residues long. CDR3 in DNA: TGTGCCAACGACAGGGGTTACACCGGGGAGCTGTTTTTT. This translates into CANDRGYTGELFF.

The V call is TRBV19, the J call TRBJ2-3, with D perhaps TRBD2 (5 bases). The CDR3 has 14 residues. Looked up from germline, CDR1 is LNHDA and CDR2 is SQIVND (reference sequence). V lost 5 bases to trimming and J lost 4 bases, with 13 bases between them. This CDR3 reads CASSSGGGPDTQYF. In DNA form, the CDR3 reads TGTGCCAGTAGTTCAGGTGGAGGCCCAGATACGCAGTATTTT. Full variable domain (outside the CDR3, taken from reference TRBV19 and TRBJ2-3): DGGITQSPKYLFRKEGQNVTLSCEQNLNHDAMYWYRQDPGQGLRLIYYSQIVNDFQKGDIAEGYSVSREKKESFPLTVTSAQKNPTAFYLCASSSGGGPDTQYFGPGTRLTVL.

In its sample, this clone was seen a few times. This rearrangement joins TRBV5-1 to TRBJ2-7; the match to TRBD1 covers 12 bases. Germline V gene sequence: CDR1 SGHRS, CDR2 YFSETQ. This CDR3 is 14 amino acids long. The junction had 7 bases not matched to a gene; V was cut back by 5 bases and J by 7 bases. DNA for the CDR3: TGCGCCAGCAGACCCGGGACAGGGGGCTGGGAGCAGTACTTC. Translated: CASRPGTGGWEQYF.

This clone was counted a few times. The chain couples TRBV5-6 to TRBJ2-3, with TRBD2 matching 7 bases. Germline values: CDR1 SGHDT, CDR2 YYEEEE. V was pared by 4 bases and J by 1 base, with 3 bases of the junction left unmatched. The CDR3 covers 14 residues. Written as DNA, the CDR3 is TGTGCCAGCAGCGTGGGGGGGGGCACAGATACGCAGTATTTT. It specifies CASSVGGGTDTQYF.

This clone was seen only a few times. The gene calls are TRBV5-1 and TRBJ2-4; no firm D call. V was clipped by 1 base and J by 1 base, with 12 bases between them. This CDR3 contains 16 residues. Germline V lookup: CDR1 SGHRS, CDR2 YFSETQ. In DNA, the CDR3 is TGCGCCAGCAGCTTGCCTAGTGGTTCTGCCAAAAACATTCAGTACTTC. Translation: CASSLPSGSAKNIQYF.

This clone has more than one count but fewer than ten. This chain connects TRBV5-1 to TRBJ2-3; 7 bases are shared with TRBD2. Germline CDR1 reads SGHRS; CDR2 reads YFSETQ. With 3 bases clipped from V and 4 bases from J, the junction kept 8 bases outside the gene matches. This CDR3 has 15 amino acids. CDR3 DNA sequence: TGCGCCAGCAGCTCGAGAAGCGGGGCAGCAGATACGCAGTATTTT. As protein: CASSSRSGAADTQYF.

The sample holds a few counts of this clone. The CDR3 DNA reads TGTGCCAGCAGTACAGGATTCAACACTGAAGCTTTCTTT. Amino acid sequence: CASSTGFNTEAFF. The J gene is TRBJ1-1, the V gene TRBV27, with D perhaps TRBD1 (5 bases). V was cut by 5 bases and J by 2 bases, with 9 bases left in between. The CDR3 consists of 13 residues. Germline V gene data show CDR1 as MNHEY and CDR2 as SMNVEV (reference sequence).

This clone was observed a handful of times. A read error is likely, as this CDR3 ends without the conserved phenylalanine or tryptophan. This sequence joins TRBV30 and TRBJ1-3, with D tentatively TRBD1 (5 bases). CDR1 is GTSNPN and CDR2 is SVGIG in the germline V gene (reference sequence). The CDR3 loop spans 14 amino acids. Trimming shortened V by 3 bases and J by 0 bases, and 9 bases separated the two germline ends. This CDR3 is CAWRKGNSGNTIYV. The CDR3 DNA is TGTGCCTGGAGGAAGGGGAACTCTGGAAACACCATATATGTT.